The source of this T cell receptor beta chain is a study of beta chain features in type 1 diabetes. Regarding the study as a whole: Type 1 diabetes patients had VDJ junctions that carried fewer insertions and more deletions. TCRB repertoires of naive, central memory and Treg cells appeared more similar among patients than among healthy donors. Sequencing used cDNA, and cells with high TCR expression could therefore be over-represented.

Only one heparinised blood draw was taken per donor, and its volume averaged approximately 100 mL. This clone was counted a few times. Its target is unknown. Expressed TCRB transcripts were sequenced after all isolated RNA was converted to cDNA. TCRdb's copy holds only in-frame clones and misses some; the assay was immunoSEQ multiplex PCR. The table includes 680,000 or so clones, about 16% detected once. CDR1 and CDR2 from the germline V gene are SGHKS and YYEKEE (reference sequence). Trimming left V 0 bases short and J 2 bases short, with 12 bases between. The CDR3 totals 15 residues. The sequence was collected from a man between 18 and 35 years old in good health. The source material was naive CD4+ T cells from blood. This chain uses TRBV5-5 with TRBJ2-7, with D perhaps matching TRBD1 or TRBD2 (5 bases each). This CDR3 reads CASSLAGEGTYEQYF. The CDR3 DNA is TGTGCCAGCAGCTTGGCCGGAGAGGGGACCTACGAGCAGTACTTC.